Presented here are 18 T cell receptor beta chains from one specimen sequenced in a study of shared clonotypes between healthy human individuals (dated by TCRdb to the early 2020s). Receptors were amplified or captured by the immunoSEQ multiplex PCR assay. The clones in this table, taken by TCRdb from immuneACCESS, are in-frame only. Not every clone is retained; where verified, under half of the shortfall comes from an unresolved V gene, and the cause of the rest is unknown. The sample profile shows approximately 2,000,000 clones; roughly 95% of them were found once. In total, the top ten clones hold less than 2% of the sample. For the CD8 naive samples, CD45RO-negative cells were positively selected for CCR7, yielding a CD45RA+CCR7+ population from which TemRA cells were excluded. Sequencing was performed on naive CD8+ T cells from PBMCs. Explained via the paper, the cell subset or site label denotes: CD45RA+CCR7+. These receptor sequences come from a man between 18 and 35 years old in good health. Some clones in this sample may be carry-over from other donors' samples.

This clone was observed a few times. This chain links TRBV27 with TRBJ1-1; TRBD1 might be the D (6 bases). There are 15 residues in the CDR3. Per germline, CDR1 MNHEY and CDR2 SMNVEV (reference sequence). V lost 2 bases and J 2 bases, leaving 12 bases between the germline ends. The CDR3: CASSLRGGYNTEAFF. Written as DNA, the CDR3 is TGTGCCAGCAGTTTAAGAGGGGGGTACAACACTGAAGCTTTCTTT.

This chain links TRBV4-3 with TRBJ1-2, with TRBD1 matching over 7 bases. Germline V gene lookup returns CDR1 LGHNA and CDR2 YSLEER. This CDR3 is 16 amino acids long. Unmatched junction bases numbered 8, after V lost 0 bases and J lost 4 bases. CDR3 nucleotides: TGCGCCAGCAGCCAAGATACAACAGGGGATTCCTATGGCTACACCTTC. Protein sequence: CASSQDTTGDSYGYTF.

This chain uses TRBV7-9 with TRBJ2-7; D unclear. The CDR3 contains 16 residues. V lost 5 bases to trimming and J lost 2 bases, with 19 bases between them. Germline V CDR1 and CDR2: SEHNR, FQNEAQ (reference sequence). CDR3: CASSPRYGPLPYEQYF. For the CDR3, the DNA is TGTGCCAGCAGCCCGCGCTATGGGCCACTTCCCTACGAGCAGTACTTC. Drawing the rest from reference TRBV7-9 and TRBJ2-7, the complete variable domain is DTGVSQNPRHKITKRGQNVTFRCDPISEHNRLYWYRQTLGQGPEFLTYFQNEAQLEKSRLLSDRFSAERPKGSFSTLEIQRTEQGDSAMYLCASSPRYGPLPYEQYFGPGTRLTVT.

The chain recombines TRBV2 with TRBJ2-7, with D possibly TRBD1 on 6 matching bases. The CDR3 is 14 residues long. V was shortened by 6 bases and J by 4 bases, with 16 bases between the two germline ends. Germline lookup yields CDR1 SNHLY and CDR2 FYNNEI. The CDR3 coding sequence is TGTGCCAGCAGAGGACAGATACCCCTTTACGAGCAGTACTTC. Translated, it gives CASRGQIPLYEQYF.

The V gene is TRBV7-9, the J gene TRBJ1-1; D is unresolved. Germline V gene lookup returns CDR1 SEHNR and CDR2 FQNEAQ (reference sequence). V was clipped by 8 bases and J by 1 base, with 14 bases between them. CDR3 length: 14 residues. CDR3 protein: CASRLPSPNTEAFF. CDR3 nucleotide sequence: TGTGCCAGCCGTCTTCCCAGCCCGAACACTGAAGCTTTCTTT.

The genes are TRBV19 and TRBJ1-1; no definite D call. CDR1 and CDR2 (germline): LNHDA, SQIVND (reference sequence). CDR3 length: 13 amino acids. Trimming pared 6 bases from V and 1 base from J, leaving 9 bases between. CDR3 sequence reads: CASRDNSNTEAFF. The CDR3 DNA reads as TGTGCCAGTAGAGACAACTCGAACACTGAAGCTTTCTTT.

The CDR3 region is CASRRTGIVEAFF. In DNA, the CDR3 is TGTGCCAGCAGAAGGACAGGGATCGTTGAAGCTTTCTTT. The V call is TRBV6-1, the J call TRBJ1-1; 8 bases agree with TRBD1. Germline CDR1 and CDR2: MNHNS and SASEGT. The junction had 7 bases not matched to a gene; V was cut back by 6 bases and J by 7 bases. The length of the CDR3 is 13 residues.

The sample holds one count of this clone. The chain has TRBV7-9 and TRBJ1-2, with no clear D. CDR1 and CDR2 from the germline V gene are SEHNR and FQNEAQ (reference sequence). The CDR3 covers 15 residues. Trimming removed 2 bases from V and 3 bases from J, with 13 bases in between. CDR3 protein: CASSLSPRQDYGYTF. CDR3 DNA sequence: TGTGCCAGCAGCTTATCCCCCAGGCAGGACTATGGCTACACCTTC.

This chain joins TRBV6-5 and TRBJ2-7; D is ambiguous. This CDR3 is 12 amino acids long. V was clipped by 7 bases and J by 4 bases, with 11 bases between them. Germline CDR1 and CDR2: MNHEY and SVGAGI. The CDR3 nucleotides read TGTGCCAGCACCTCAGACGGTTACGAGCAGTACTTC. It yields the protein CASTSDGYEQYF.

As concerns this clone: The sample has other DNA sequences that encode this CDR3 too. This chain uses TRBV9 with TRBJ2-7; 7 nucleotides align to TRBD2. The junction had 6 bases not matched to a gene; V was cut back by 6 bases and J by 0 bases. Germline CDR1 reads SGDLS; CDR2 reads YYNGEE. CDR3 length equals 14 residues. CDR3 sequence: CASTPGGSSYEQYF. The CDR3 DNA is TGTGCCAGCACACCGGGGGGAAGCTCCTACGAGCAGTACTTC.

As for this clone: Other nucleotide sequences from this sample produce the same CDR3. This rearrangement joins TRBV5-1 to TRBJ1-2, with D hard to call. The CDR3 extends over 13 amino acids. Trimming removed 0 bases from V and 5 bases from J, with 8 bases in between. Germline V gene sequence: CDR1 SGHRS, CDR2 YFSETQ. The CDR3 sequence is CASSLGPGYGYTF. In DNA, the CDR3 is TGCGCCAGCAGCTTGGGTCCGGGGTATGGCTACACCTTC. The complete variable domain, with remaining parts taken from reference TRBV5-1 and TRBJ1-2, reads KAGVTQTPRYLIKTRGQQVTLSCSPISGHRSVSWYQQTPGQGLQFLFEYFSETQRNKGNFPGRFSGRQFSNSRSEMNVSTLELGDSALYLCASSLGPGYGYTFGSGTRLTVV.

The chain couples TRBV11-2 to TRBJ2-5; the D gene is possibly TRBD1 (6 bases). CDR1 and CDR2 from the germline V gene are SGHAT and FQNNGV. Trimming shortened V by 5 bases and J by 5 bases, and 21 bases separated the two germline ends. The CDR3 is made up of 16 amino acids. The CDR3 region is CASSQPGQGSWETQYF. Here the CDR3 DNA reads TGTGCCAGCAGCCAGCCGGGACAAGGGTCTTGGGAGACCCAGTACTTC.

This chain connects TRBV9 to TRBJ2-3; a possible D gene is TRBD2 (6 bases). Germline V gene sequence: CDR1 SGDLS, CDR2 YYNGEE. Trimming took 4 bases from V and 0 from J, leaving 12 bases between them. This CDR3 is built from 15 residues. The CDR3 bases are TGTGCCAGCAGCCTCGGCGGGATCAGCACAGATACGCAGTATTTT. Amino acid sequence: CASSLGGISTDTQYF.

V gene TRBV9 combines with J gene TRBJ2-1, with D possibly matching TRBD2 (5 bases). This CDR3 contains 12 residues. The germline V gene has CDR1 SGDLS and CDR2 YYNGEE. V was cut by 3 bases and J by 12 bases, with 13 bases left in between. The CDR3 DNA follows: TGTGCCAGCAGCGCCCGTAGCGAAACGCAGTTCTTC. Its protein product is CASSARSETQFF.

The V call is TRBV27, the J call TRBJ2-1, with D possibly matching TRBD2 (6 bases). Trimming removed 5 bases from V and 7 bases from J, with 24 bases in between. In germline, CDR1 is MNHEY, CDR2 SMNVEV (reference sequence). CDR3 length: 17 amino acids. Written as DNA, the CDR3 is TGTGCCAGCAGTCGGTTGTACGGGAGCGGAGGAGGGAATGAGCAGTTCTTC. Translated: CASSRLYGSGGGNEQFF.

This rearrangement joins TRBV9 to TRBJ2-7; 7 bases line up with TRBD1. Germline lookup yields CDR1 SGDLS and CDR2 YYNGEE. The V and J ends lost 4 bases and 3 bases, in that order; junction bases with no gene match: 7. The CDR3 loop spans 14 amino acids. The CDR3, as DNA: TGTGCCAGCAGCACCCGGGACAGATTCTACGAGCAGTACTTC. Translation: CASSTRDRFYEQYF.

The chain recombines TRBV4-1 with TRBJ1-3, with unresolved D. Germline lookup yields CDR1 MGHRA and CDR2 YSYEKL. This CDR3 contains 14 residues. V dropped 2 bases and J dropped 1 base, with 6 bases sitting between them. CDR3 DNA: TGCGCCAGCAGCCAATGGGGTTCTGGAAACACCATATATTTT. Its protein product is CASSQWGSGNTIYF.

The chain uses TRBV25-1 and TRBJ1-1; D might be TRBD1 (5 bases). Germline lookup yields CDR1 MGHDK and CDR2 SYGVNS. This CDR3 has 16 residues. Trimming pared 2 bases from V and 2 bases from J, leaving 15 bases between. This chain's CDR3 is CASSERGRYPNTEAFF. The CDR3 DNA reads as TGTGCCAGCAGTGAAAGGGGCCGATACCCTAACACTGAAGCTTTCTTT.